The clone carrying this T cell receptor beta chain was recorded a few times. Its antigen is undetermined. This record belongs to a study of blood T cells in healthy people across ages. Germline V gene lookup returns CDR1 MRHNA and CDR2 SNTAGT. The ends were cut back, 6 bases at V and 4 bases at J, with 13 bases in the middle. This CDR3 region has 14 residues. Study conclusions and caveats: Roughly linear age-related decline in beta diversity appeared, significant by age around 42. Both naive CD4+ cell counts and diversity were greater in long-lived donors than in aged donors.

The use of a sample-barcoded 5' primer and a J-beta primer mix characterized a second PCR of roughly 6 to 12 cycles. Per sample, CDR3-containing paired-end reads numbered at least 2.5 million. From the 5' RACE reads, TCRdb called clonotypes with MiXCR, one entry per CDR3 protein. The sample yields 2 million or so distinct CDR3 sequences, roughly 50% seen once. The chain couples TRBV6-4 to TRBJ2-1, with a possible D match to TRBD1 (5 bases). The specimen sequenced was blood. This sequence originates from a middle-aged woman in good health. CDR3 protein: CASSMTPGYNEQFF. The CDR3 DNA follows: TGTGCCAGCAGCATGACTCCAGGGTACAATGAGCAGTTCTTC.